This T cell receptor beta chain originates from a study of CD8+ T cells in alopecia areata. The wider study: Twice daily, treated patients received 5 to 10 mg of oral tofacitinib.

General study results and limits: Sharing of TCRs across patients appeared less clear than in mice, possibly for HLA-related reasons.

Germline loops: CDR1 GTSNPN, CDR2 SVGIG (reference sequence). This CDR3 spans 13 amino acids. V was clipped by 3 bases and J by 9 bases, with 15 bases between them. The authors extracted RNA and reverse transcribed it into cDNA as the sequencing template. The data were produced by immunoSEQ multiplex PCR, yet TCRdb's version contains in-frame clones alone and is incomplete. This sample has roughly 200,000 clones, with about 63% found just once. Comment on this clone: Antigen unknown.

J is TRBJ1-5 and V is TRBV30; maybe TRBD1 (5 bases). The TCR sequence derives from a human donor with alopecia areata. The source material was CD4+ T cells sorted from blood, sampled at week 0. CDR3 coding DNA: TGTGCCTGGAGAGAAGACAGCCAAGGGCCCCAGCATTTT. Its translation: CAWREDSQGPQHF.